Sequencing of this TCR beta chain was carried out in a study of blood T cell repertoires in COVID-19. On the study more broadly: Material from acute and convalescent COVID-19 was sourced from the United States, Italy and Spain. Nucleic acid was either cDNA or gDNA, and it came from T cells, B-cell-depleted T cells, or PBMCs.

Germline lookup yields CDR1 KGHDR and CDR2 SFDVKD. Trimming at V came to 3 bases and at J to 4 bases, leaving 8 bases not matched to a gene. This CDR3 comprises 16 residues. Original processing methods: How many nucleated cells were present was estimated from reference gene primer amplification. Measured with immunoSEQ multiplex PCR; TCRdb has only the in-frame clones, and not every one. V, J and clone size are taken as reported in that table, and D and trimming were inferred from the DNA itself. The repertoire holds some 50,000 clones, 70% to 85% seen once, with about 8% in the top ten. This clonotype was obtained from a human donor in a cohort sampled during active COVID-19. Sequenced material: peripheral blood. This chain joins TRBV24-1 and TRBJ2-3, with 8 positions matching TRBD2. The CDR3 reads CATSDPKRESADTQYF. DNA of the CDR3: TGTGCCACCAGTGATCCCAAGCGGGAGTCAGCAGATACGCAGTATTTT.